The 5 T cell receptor beta chains in this list originate from one sample, sequenced in a study of cytomegalovirus exposure and HLA in healthy donors. 13 Jbeta primers and 60 Vbeta primers were used for the PCR. Sequencing used immunoSEQ multiplex PCR; TCRdb keeps in-frame clones, though not all of them. The sample has about 150,000 clones; just over 75% are singletons. Sequencing was performed on PBMCs. All receptors come from a woman in her 30s in good health and CMV-seropositive.

The rearrangement joins TRBV6-6 to TRBJ1-1; 11 nucleotides line up with TRBD1. The germline V gene has CDR1 MNHNY and CDR2 SVGAGI (reference sequence). Trimming at V came to 5 bases and at J to 4 bases, leaving 0 bases not matched to a gene. CDR3 length: 13 amino acids. The CDR3 DNA reads as TGTGCCAGCAGTGGACAGGGGGCCACTGAAGCTTTCTTT. Residues: CASSGQGATEAFF.

V is TRBV28 and J is TRBJ2-3; D gene uncertain. Trimming removed 4 bases at V and 4 bases at J, with 12 bases between. CDR3 size: 14 residues. Germline assignment: CDR1 MDHEN and CDR2 SYDVKM. For the CDR3, the DNA is TGTGCCAGCAGTTCCCTCTCAAGCCCAGATACGCAGTATTTT. This gives the protein CASSSLSSPDTQYF.

A few counts support this clone. The chain combines TRBV14 with TRBJ1-5; D remains ambiguous. Germline V gives CDR1 SGHDN, CDR2 FVKESK. V lost 1 base and J 1 base, leaving 5 bases between the germline ends. The CDR3 is 14 amino acids. The CDR3: CASSQAGSNQPQHF. DNA for the CDR3: TGTGCCAGCAGCCAAGCCGGGAGCAATCAGCCCCAGCATTTT.

The chain combines TRBV30 with TRBJ1-5; 9 bases fit TRBD1. Per germline, CDR1 GTSNPN and CDR2 SVGIG (reference sequence). CDR3 length: 16 residues. J lost 4 bases, V lost 0 bases, and 7 bases had no gene match. CDR3 loop: CAWSVFGGQGNQPQHF. CDR3 sequence (DNA): TGTGCCTGGAGTGTATTCGGCGGACAGGGGAATCAGCCCCAGCATTTT.

This chain connects TRBV7-9 to TRBJ1-1, with D tentatively TRBD1 (6 bases). Looked up from germline, CDR1 is SEHNR and CDR2 is FQNEAQ (reference sequence). The CDR3 has 15 amino acids. V was trimmed by 4 bases and J by 0 bases, leaving 12 bases between them. CDR3 DNA sequence: TGTGCCAGCAGCTGGGGGGGGCTGCTGAACACTGAAGCTTTCTTT. This sequence encodes CASSWGGLLNTEAFF. Using reference TRBV7-9 and TRBJ1-1 for the parts outside the CDR3, the full variable domain is DTGVSQNPRHKITKRGQNVTFRCDPISEHNRLYWYRQTLGQGPEFLTYFQNEAQLEKSRLLSDRFSAERPKGSFSTLEIQRTEQGDSAMYLCASSWGGLLNTEAFFGQGTRLTVV.